The source of this T cell receptor (beta chain) is a study of T cell responses to AZD1222 COVID-19 vaccine. Study-wide points: Nearly half of the spike-specific TCRs reportedly recognize variant regions that carry no mutations. Sampled repertoires all dated from after the peak T cell response.

Concerning this clone: Its matching antigen is unknown.

Germline loops: CDR1 WNHNN, CDR2 SYGVQD (reference sequence). Trimming removed 8 bases at V and 4 bases at J, with 3 bases between. The CDR3 sequence is 10 residues long. Method: immunoSEQ multiplex PCR; TCRdb's copy keeps in-frame clones and lacks some. The repertoire includes around 120,000 clones, around 92% of them detected once, and 13% to 15% sits in the top ten. The specimen comprised peripheral blood, sampled on day 0 of AZD1222 vaccination. The TCR comes from an adult in good health. The chain is built from TRBV10-1 and TRBJ1-3; D not certain. CDR3 sequence reads: CASGGNTIYF. The CDR3 nucleotides are TGCGCCAGCGGAGGAAACACCATATATTTT.